These T cell receptor beta chains were read from a single sample in a study of control samples from healthy donors and cancer patients. TCRdb keeps only in-frame clones here, not all; method: immunoSEQ multiplex PCR. The table records approximately 140,000 clones, 70% to 90% of them present only once. The sequenced sample consisted of blood. All receptors derive from a woman under 40 in good health. The CDR3 runs from the conserved cysteine through the conserved F or W. The D gene is left open where the match is weak. The size of a clone is reported for some rows only, either as once, few or many, or as a class for expanded clones.

j_gene: TRBJ1-5
v_gene: TRBV7-2
d_gene: NA
abundance: NA
len: 17
CDR3aa: CASSSTHRTGGWQPQHF
CDR3nt: TGTGCCAGCAGCTCGACCCACCGGACGGGAGGGTGGCAGCCCCAGCATTTT

j_gene: TRBJ1-2
v_gene: TRBV10-3
d_gene: NA
abundance: NA
len: 13
CDR3aa: CAISEAVLYGYTF
CDR3nt: TGTGCCATCAGTGAGGCGGTCCTCTATGGCTACACCTTC

j_gene: TRBJ2-7
v_gene: TRBV5-1
d_gene: NA
abundance: once
len: 13
CDR3aa: CASSLAAGTQQYF
CDR3nt: TGCGCCAGCAGCTTGGCGGCAGGGACCCAGCAGTACTTC

j_gene: TRBJ2-5
v_gene: TRBV11-2
d_gene: NA
abundance: NA
len: 19
CDR3aa: CASSLEVPSTGGAQETQYF
CDR3nt: TGTGCCAGCAGCTTAGAGGTCCCATCCACAGGGGGGGCCCAAGAGACCCAGTACTTC

j_gene: TRBJ2-7
v_gene: TRBV7-7
d_gene: NA
abundance: NA
len: 13
CDR3aa: CASSPGRPYEQYF
CDR3nt: TGTGCCAGCAGCCCGGGGCGGCCCTACGAGCAGTACTTC

j_gene: TRBJ2-3
v_gene: TRBV30
d_gene: TRBD2
abundance: NA
len: 18
CDR3aa: CAWSPTPGLAGTTDTQYF
CDR3nt: TGTGCCTGGAGTCCCACTCCGGGACTAGCGGGAACCACAGATACGCAGTATTTT

j_gene: TRBJ1-1
v_gene: TRBV12-3/TRBV12-4
d_gene: NA
abundance: few
len: 11
CDR3aa: CASTPGTEAFF
CDR3nt: TGTGCCAGCACCCCTGGGACTGAAGCTTTCTTT

j_gene: TRBJ2-5
v_gene: TRBV20-1
d_gene: NA
abundance: NA
len: 11
CDR3aa: CSARGAGTQYF
CDR3nt: TGCAGTGCTAGAGGGGCCGGGACCCAGTACTTC

j_gene: TRBJ2-1
v_gene: TRBV5-1
d_gene: TRBD2
abundance: NA
len: 15
CDR3aa: CASSLGTSGSYEQFF
CDR3nt: TGCGCCAGCAGCTTAGGGACTAGCGGGAGCTATGAGCAGTTCTTC

j_gene: TRBJ2-7
v_gene: TRBV2
d_gene: NA
abundance: NA
len: 12
CDR3aa: CASSETPYEQYF
CDR3nt: TGTGCCAGCAGTGAAACCCCCTACGAGCAGTACTTC

j_gene: TRBJ1-1
v_gene: TRBV5-6
d_gene: NA
abundance: NA
len: 13
CDR3aa: CASSGVANTEAFF
CDR3nt: TGTGCCAGCAGCGGGGTCGCGAACACTGAAGCTTTCTTT

j_gene: TRBJ2-7
v_gene: TRBV19
d_gene: TRBD2
abundance: NA
len: 15
CDR3aa: CASSAGLAGGVEQYF
CDR3nt: TGTGCCAGTAGTGCCGGACTAGCGGGAGGGGTCGAGCAGTACTTC

j_gene: TRBJ1-2
v_gene: TRBV7-9
d_gene: NA
abundance: NA
len: 15
CDR3aa: CASSLGSGVAYGYTF
CDR3nt: TGTGCCAGCAGCTTAGGTTCAGGGGTGGCCTATGGCTACACCTTC

j_gene: TRBJ2-5
v_gene: TRBV19
d_gene: TRBD1
abundance: NA
len: 13
CDR3aa: CATAGGYRETQYF
CDR3nt: TGTGCCACCGCAGGGGGCTACCGCGAGACCCAGTACTTC

j_gene: TRBJ2-7
v_gene: TRBV12-3/TRBV12-4
d_gene: NA
abundance: NA
len: 13
CDR3aa: CASFEGSLGEQYF
CDR3nt: TGTGCGAGCTTCGAGGGCAGCTTGGGGGAGCAGTACTTC

j_gene: TRBJ2-7
v_gene: TRBV3-1/TRBV3-2
d_gene: NA
abundance: NA
len: 13
CDR3aa: CASSHPSSYEQYF
CDR3nt: TGTGCCAGCAGCCATCCGAGCTCCTACGAGCAGTACTTC

j_gene: TRBJ2-5
v_gene: TRBV20-1
d_gene: TRBD2
abundance: few
len: 17
CDR3aa: CSASLTSGTLYQETQYF
CDR3nt: TGCAGTGCTAGTTTAACTAGCGGGACCCTTTACCAAGAGACCCAGTACTTC

j_gene: TRBJ2-3
v_gene: TRBV5-1
d_gene: NA
abundance: NA
len: 15
CDR3aa: CASSLGFPGTDTQYF
CDR3nt: TGCGCCAGCAGCTTGGGGTTTCCGGGCACAGATACGCAGTATTTT

j_gene: TRBJ2-7
v_gene: TRBV18
d_gene: NA
abundance: NA
len: 14
CDR3aa: CASSLNFGSYEQYF
CDR3nt: TGTGCCAGCTCACTTAACTTTGGCTCCTACGAGCAGTACTTC

j_gene: TRBJ2-1
v_gene: TRBV5-1
d_gene: NA
abundance: NA
len: 14
CDR3aa: CASAPGSSYNEQFF
CDR3nt: TGCGCCAGCGCCCCGGGGAGCTCCTACAATGAGCAGTTCTTC

j_gene: TRBJ2-7
v_gene: TRBV5-4
d_gene: TRBD1
abundance: NA
len: 14
CDR3aa: CASSIYEQGAPQYF
CDR3nt: TGTGCCAGCAGCATTTACGAACAGGGGGCGCCTCAGTACTTC

j_gene: TRBJ2-5
v_gene: TRBV6-5
d_gene: NA
abundance: NA
len: 16
CDR3aa: CASSSAGAQYQETQYF
CDR3nt: TGTGCCAGCAGTTCCGCAGGGGCCCAGTACCAAGAGACCCAGTACTTC

j_gene: TRBJ1-2
v_gene: TRBV28
d_gene: NA
abundance: NA
len: 15
CDR3aa: CASSFVRRLGYGYTF
CDR3nt: TGTGCCAGCAGTTTCGTCAGGAGGCTGGGCTATGGCTACACCTTC

j_gene: TRBJ1-3
v_gene: TRBV9
d_gene: NA
abundance: NA
len: 17
CDR3aa: CASSDRDTSFSGNTIYF
CDR3nt: TGTGCCAGCAGCGACCGGGACACATCATTCTCTGGAAACACCATATATTTT

j_gene: TRBJ1-2
v_gene: TRBV27
d_gene: TRBD1
abundance: NA
len: 15
CDR3aa: CASSLGQGLDYGYTF
CDR3nt: TGTGCCAGCAGTTTGGGACAGGGATTGGACTATGGCTACACCTTC

j_gene: TRBJ2-1
v_gene: TRBV13
d_gene: TRBD1
abundance: NA
len: 15
CDR3aa: CASSPGQGWDNEQFF
CDR3nt: TGTGCCAGCAGCCCAGGACAGGGGTGGGACAATGAGCAGTTCTTC

j_gene: TRBJ2-1
v_gene: TRBV11-2
d_gene: TRBD2
abundance: once
len: 16
CDR3aa: CASSLESMTSNNEQFF
CDR3nt: TGTGCCAGCAGCTTAGAAAGCATGACTAGCAACAATGAGCAGTTCTTC

j_gene: TRBJ1-1
v_gene: TRBV3-1/TRBV3-2
d_gene: NA
abundance: NA
len: 14
CDR3aa: CASSQGHPNTEAFF
CDR3nt: TGTGCCAGCAGCCAAGGGCACCCGAACACTGAAGCTTTCTTT

j_gene: TRBJ1-2
v_gene: TRBV7-9
d_gene: NA
abundance: once
len: 15
CDR3aa: CASSSTTGLNYGYTF
CDR3nt: TGTGCCAGCAGCTCCACTACAGGGCTCAACTATGGCTACACCTTC

j_gene: TRBJ1-1
v_gene: TRBV28
d_gene: NA
abundance: NA
len: 14
CDR3aa: CASTLWGLDTEAFF
CDR3nt: TGTGCCAGCACCCTATGGGGGTTGGACACTGAAGCTTTCTTT

j_gene: TRBJ1-5
v_gene: TRBV6-4
d_gene: NA
abundance: once
len: 18
CDR3aa: CASRDPRGRYSDSGPQHF
CDR3nt: TGTGCCAGCAGGGACCCCCGCGGCAGGTACAGCGACAGTGGGCCCCAGCATTTT

j_gene: TRBJ2-1
v_gene: TRBV27
d_gene: NA
abundance: NA
len: 16
CDR3aa: CASSPLRGSSYNEQFF
CDR3nt: TGTGCCAGCAGTCCCCTTCGCGGTAGCTCCTACAATGAGCAGTTCTTC

j_gene: TRBJ1-3
v_gene: TRBV19
d_gene: NA
abundance: NA
len: 17
CDR3aa: CARTPGEGHISGNTIYF
CDR3nt: TGTGCCCGAACACCCGGCGAAGGACACATCTCTGGAAACACCATATATTTT

j_gene: TRBJ1-2
v_gene: TRBV7-8
d_gene: NA
abundance: once
len: 14
CDR3aa: CASSLDLLSHGYTF
CDR3nt: TGTGCCAGCAGCTTAGACCTTCTATCTCATGGCTACACCTTC

j_gene: TRBJ2-1
v_gene: TRBV11-2
d_gene: TRBD2
abundance: NA
len: 15
CDR3aa: CASSLISGKMDEQFF
CDR3nt: TGTGCCAGCAGCTTGATCAGCGGGAAGATGGATGAGCAGTTCTTC

j_gene: TRBJ2-7
v_gene: TRBV5-4
d_gene: TRBD1
abundance: NA
len: 16
CDR3aa: CASSPFPDRAPNEQYF
CDR3nt: TGTGCCAGCAGCCCATTCCCGGACAGGGCCCCCAACGAGCAGTACTTC

j_gene: TRBJ2-6
v_gene: TRBV30
d_gene: NA
abundance: NA
len: 15
CDR3aa: CAWSKRMGMANVLTF
CDR3nt: TGTGCCTGGAGCAAACGAATGGGAATGGCCAACGTCCTGACTTTC

j_gene: TRBJ2-5
v_gene: TRBV24-1
d_gene: NA
abundance: NA
len: 13
CDR3aa: CATSDFTGRTQYF
CDR3nt: TGTGCCACCAGTGATTTCACGGGCAGGACCCAGTACTTC

j_gene: TRBJ1-1
v_gene: TRBV4-1
d_gene: NA
abundance: NA
len: 15
CDR3aa: CASSQGGLGGTEAFF
CDR3nt: TGCGCCAGCAGCCAAGGCGGACTAGGGGGGACTGAAGCTTTCTTT

j_gene: TRBJ2-1
v_gene: TRBV18
d_gene: NA
abundance: NA
len: 16
CDR3aa: CASSSYRLGTGNEQFF
CDR3nt: TGTGCCAGCTCATCCTACAGGTTGGGAACGGGGAATGAGCAGTTCTTC

j_gene: TRBJ2-2
v_gene: TRBV5-4
d_gene: NA
abundance: NA
len: 15
CDR3aa: CASREGQTSTGELFF
CDR3nt: TGTGCCAGCAGAGAAGGCCAGACTTCAACCGGGGAGCTGTTTTTT

j_gene: TRBJ2-3
v_gene: TRBV7-2
d_gene: NA
abundance: NA
len: 17
CDR3aa: CASSLGPPFASTDTQYF
CDR3nt: TGTGCCAGCAGCTTAGGACCCCCCTTTGCCAGCACAGATACGCAGTATTTT

j_gene: TRBJ2-7
v_gene: TRBV2
d_gene: NA
abundance: few
len: 11
CDR3aa: CASSSKYEQYF
CDR3nt: TGTGCCAGCAGTTCTAAGTACGAGCAGTACTTC

j_gene: TRBJ1-5
v_gene: TRBV19
d_gene: NA
abundance: NA
len: 12
CDR3aa: CASSIRAGAQHF
CDR3nt: TGTGCCAGTAGTATTCGCGCTGGGGCCCAGCATTTT

j_gene: TRBJ1-1
v_gene: TRBV11-2
d_gene: NA
abundance: NA
len: 15
CDR3aa: CASSLAGPMNTEAFF
CDR3nt: TGTGCCAGCAGCTTGGCGGGACCGATGAACACTGAAGCTTTCTTT

j_gene: TRBJ2-1
v_gene: TRBV6-5
d_gene: NA
abundance: NA
len: 11
CDR3aa: CASSLNNEQFF
CDR3nt: TGTGCCAGCAGCCTCAATAATGAGCAGTTCTTC